The sequence of this T cell receptor beta chain was determined in a study of cytomegalovirus exposure and HLA in healthy donors (dated by TCRdb to the late 2010s). Broadly, across the study: An earlier analysis of some 620 of the donors reported 276 Gb of sequence data and 95 million to 130 million unique TCR beta sequences obtained from some 170 million T cells. The T cell repertoires of several hundred subjects were profiled by immunosequencing and related to cytomegalovirus serostatus. The number of donors typed differed by locus, with about 629-630 for A, B, C, DRB1 and DQB1, more than 500 for DQA1, some 570 for DPA1, and 472 for DPB1. Among the roughly 390 genotyped donors, 75% to 90% belonged to the genetic ancestry cluster associated with self-reported Caucasian donors. A separate validation cohort of approximately 120 different subjects was used in addition to the roughly 620-subject first cohort. A handful of DR-DQ haplotypes were handled as single units for association and clustering because linkage in the cohort was strong. Both class I and class II loci were covered by HLA typing, at four-digit resolution. Approximately 300 gigabases of sequencing data and roughly 81 million unique TCR sequences made up an early release that covered fewer than 650 HLA-typed donors. To study patterns of TCR occurrence, a later analysis re-analyzed previously published TCR beta repertoires from 550 to 800 donors and added high-resolution HLA genotyping. Every discovery cohort repertoire had been produced on one sequencing platform. In an earlier analysis of a few hundred of the donors, high-throughput TCR beta sequencing was used to judge whether each TCR beta V gene segment behaved as functional or pseudogenic. Donor age, sex, ethnicity and CMV serostatus were collected together with the repertoire data. A later genetic analysis used genome-wide SNP genotypes for about 60% of the roughly 670 donors, treating that subset as a discovery cohort. High-throughput TCR immunosequencing, statistical association of individual TCRs with disease status, and machine learning were combined to predict cytomegalovirus infection status. The later analysis used no new phenotypic data to find candidate immune exposures, relying instead on TCR beta sequences and their occurrence across donors. On average, about 240,000 unique TCR beta nucleotide sequences were sequenced per donor among a few hundred genotyped donors of the cohort, with around 19% of those sequences being non-productive. The study aimed to test whether signatures of past pathogen exposure could be identified by cataloging public T cell receptors.

The paper as a whole reports these results and caveats: A later genetic analysis reported fewer N-insertions in productive TCRs among donors in an Asian-associated ancestry cluster than the approximately 670-donor mean. Broadly in line with IMGT annotations, most TCR beta V segments showed up in productive rearrangements about 90% or about 30% of the time in an earlier analysis of around 550 of the donors. The authors suggested that the approach could potentially be extended to other disease states and immunological phenotypes. The study gave a list of about 150 TCR beta chains associated with cytomegalovirus. While some public TCRs were present in many individuals, most TCR sequences turned up only very rarely across donors. Assigning TCR associations to individual alleles was difficult when HLA alleles, especially DR and DQ, strongly co-occurred. The only immune exposure information available for the cohort was CMV serostatus. In vitro tests confirmed that a few of the cytomegalovirus-associated TCR beta chains recognize cytomegalovirus antigens. Presence/absence analyses assumed roughly uniform sequencing depth across donors, an assumption that may not hold. Because counts were too low, some 16 rarely observed V segments, including chromosome 9 orphons, were excluded from the earlier analysis of several hundred of the donors. Because HLA typing was unavailable for some donors at each locus, only the typed subset was used in association tests. A later analysis reported that several top co-occurrence clusters appeared linked to parvovirus B19, influenza, CMV and Epstein-Barr virus. A further reported finding was that TCR beta sequences accurately predicted the HLA-A and HLA-B alleles for most subjects in the first cohort. Linkage disequilibrium might explain the correlated functional status among segregating V segments, but an unknown experimental factor could not be excluded. In a later genetic analysis, a missense DCLRE1C variant was associated with V-gene and J-gene trimming of TCR beta chains, and the association was replicated in an independent cohort. In this cohort, only TCR beta chains were sequenced, and detectable features were limited by the absence of alpha or paired-chain data. The sequencing pipeline was judged likely to have produced a cluster of highly shared sequence variants as a technical artifact. At a false discovery rate of 0.05, a later analysis linked 15,000 to 20,000 TCR beta sequences to specific HLA alleles. According to a later analysis, most CMV-associated TCR beta chains appeared to be HLA-restricted, and the HLA associations seemed to be driven largely by CMV exposure. Compared with equally common non-associated chains, HLA-associated TCR beta chains in a later analysis were more clonally expanded and had lower generation probabilities. Cytomegalovirus status was reported to be diagnosed by the classifier with high specificity and sensitivity in both the original and validation cohorts. According to a later analysis, TCR association rates differed among HLA loci, with DRB1 alleles showing the most associated TCRs and HLA-C alleles showing the fewest.

The cohort was made up of roughly 670 healthy bone marrow donors. Cohort members were all nominally healthy when sampled, although unrecorded immune exposures were likely present. The donor was CMV seronegative and was included in the group of a few hundred seronegative cohort members. Every donor gave a peripheral blood sample, and the peripheral blood mononuclear cells from that sample were used for TCR beta sequencing. Genomic DNA was extracted from the blood cell samples with the Qiagen DNeasy Blood Extraction Kit. On this clone: There is no known antigen for this receptor. Base quality data are lacking; no much larger clone is found one base away.

Libraries were made using the immunoSEQ multiplex PCR assay. The multiplex PCR relied on a mix of 60 forward primers for TCR Vbeta segments and 13 reverse primers for TCR Jbeta segments. A multiplex PCR assay on genomic DNA amplified the CDR3 region of rearranged TCR beta genes. On the Illumina HiSeq System, the amplified TCR beta libraries were sequenced as 87-base-pair reads. In the authors' own workflow: A later analysis counted about 80 million unique TCR beta chains across the roughly 700 repertoires, and 10 million to 11 million of these chains were shared by at least two donors. Raw reads were error-corrected and collapsed into unique sequences by a nearest-neighbor algorithm in which closely related sequences were merged to remove PCR and sequencing errors. Alignment of CDR3 sequences to IMGT reference sequences was used to assign V, D and J gene segments. For a sequence to be retained, at least a six-nucleotide match to both a V gene segment and a J gene segment was required. Rearrangements were called productive when the CDR3 lacked stop codons and stayed in frame with V and J; all others were non-productive. CDR3 was defined according to IMGT convention as the region running from the second conserved V-encoded cysteine to the conserved J-encoded phenylalanine. In an earlier analysis of more than 550 of the donors, sequences lacking an unambiguous match to a single V gene segment were excluded. In an earlier analysis of a few hundred of the donors, V segments were called functional above 56.7% productive rearrangements and were called segregating when the between-donor standard deviation exceeded 5%. A statistical classification framework was developed to diagnose cytomegalovirus status using the catalog of TCR beta chain sequences. V and J gene assignment, in a later analysis, came from comparing TCR nucleotide sequences with IMGT/GENE-DB human TR gene sequences. In a later analysis, CDR3 sequences and most-parsimonious VDJ recombination scenarios were assigned using the TCRdist pipeline. A later analysis defined each TCR beta chain by its CDR3 amino acid sequence plus V-gene family, and excluded reads lacking a unique V-gene family. In a later analysis, 500 to 650 highly shared, low-generation-probability nucleotide sequences were removed to address suspected cross-contamination and a sequencing artifact. A later analysis calculated a clonal expansion index for each public chain from normalized within-repertoire ranks of inferred template counts. A later analysis computed generation probabilities with a VDJ recombination model fitted to out-of-frame rearrangements, and checked the results against IGoR. Hypergeometric tests were used in a later analysis to score TCR-TCR, TCR-HLA and TCR-CMV co-occurrence, with a repertoire-size bias correction applied to the TCR pairs. False discovery rates were estimated in a later analysis by permuting HLA or CMV assignments 20 times. A later analysis grouped co-occurring TCRs with DBSCAN, adding TCRdist sequence similarity when clustering within HLA-allele-positive subsets. Repertoires with fewer than 30,000 or more than 120,000 public chains were left out of co-occurrence clustering, as were about 5 repertoires with anomalous nucleotide sharing. This immuneACCESS table, as held by TCRdb, lists in-frame sequences with V and J called but not all clones. Of the missing ones, under half trace to an unresolved V gene in checked studies; the others have no known cause. From that table come the V and J calls and clone size; the DNA was used to work out D and trimming. The sample records around 210,000 clones, more than 70% of which are singletons. The ten largest clones take up around 0.45% of the sample.

The sequence came from a boy between 10 and 17 years old in good health and CMV-seronegative. What was sequenced was PBMCs.

The base sequence is TGTGCCAGCAGGGGAGGGAACACCGGGGAGCTGTTTTTT. Translated, this is CASRGGNTGELFF. The V and J genes are TRBV11-2 and TRBJ2-2; TRBD2 is a weak D gene call, 6 bases matching. V drops 6 bases and J drops 1 base, leaving 6 bases in between. CDR1 and CDR2, looked up from the germline V gene, are SGHAT and FQNNGV. The cysteine opens and the phenylalanine closes a CDR3 of 13 amino acids. Just the 39-base CDR3 DNA is kept, in frame starting at base 1.